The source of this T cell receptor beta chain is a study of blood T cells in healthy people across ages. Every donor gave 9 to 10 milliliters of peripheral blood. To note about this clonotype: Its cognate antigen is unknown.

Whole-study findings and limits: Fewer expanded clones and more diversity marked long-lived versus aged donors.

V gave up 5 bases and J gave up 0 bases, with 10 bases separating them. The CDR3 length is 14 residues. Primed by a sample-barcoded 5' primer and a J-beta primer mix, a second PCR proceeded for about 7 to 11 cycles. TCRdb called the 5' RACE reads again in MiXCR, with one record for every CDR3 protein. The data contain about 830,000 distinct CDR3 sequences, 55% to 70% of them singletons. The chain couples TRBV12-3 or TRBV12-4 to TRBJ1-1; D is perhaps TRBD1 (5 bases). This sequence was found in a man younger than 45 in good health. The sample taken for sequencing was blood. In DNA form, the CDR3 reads TGTGCCAGCAGTGTTCGGGACCTGAACACTGAAGCTTTCTTT. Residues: CASSVRDLNTEAFF.